This T cell receptor (beta chain) was sequenced for a study of cytomegalovirus exposure and HLA in healthy donors. Study findings and constraints: Confirmation in vitro established that a few CMV-associated chains were specific for CMV antigens.

The CDR3 covers 15 residues. V lost 3 bases and J lost 2; bases outside the gene matches: 2. Germline CDR1 is SGDLS and CDR2 is YYNGEE. To note about this clone: What it binds is unknown.

Sequenced by immunoSEQ multiplex PCR; TCRdb stores in-frame clones only, minus some. The top ten hold about 1% of the sample, which has over 250,000 clones, 70% to 90% seen once. The specimen sequenced was PBMCs. This receptor was taken from a woman younger than 35 in good health and CMV-seronegative. The chain is built from TRBV9 and TRBJ2-1; 10 bases are a match to TRBD2. In nucleotides, the CDR3 is TGTGCCAGCAGCGCCGGGACTAGCGCCTACAATGAGCAGTTCTTC. It translates to CASSAGTSAYNEQFF.